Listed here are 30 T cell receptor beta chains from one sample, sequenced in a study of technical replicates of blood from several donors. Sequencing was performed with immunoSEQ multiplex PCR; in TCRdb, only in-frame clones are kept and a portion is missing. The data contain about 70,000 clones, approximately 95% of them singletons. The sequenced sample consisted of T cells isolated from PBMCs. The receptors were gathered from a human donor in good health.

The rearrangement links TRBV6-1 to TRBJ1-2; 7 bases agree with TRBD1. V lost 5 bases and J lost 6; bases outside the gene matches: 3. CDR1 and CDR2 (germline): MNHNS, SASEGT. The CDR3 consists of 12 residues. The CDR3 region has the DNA TGTGCCAGCAGTTGGCAGGGGGATGGCTACACCTTC. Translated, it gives CASSWQGDGYTF.

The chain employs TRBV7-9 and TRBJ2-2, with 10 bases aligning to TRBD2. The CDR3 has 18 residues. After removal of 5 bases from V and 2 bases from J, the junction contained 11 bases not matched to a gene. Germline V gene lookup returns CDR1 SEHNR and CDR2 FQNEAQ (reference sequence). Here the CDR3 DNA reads TGTGCCAGCAGCCCACCTCTAGCGGGAGCTCAAAACACCGGGGAGCTGTTTTTT. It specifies CASSPPLAGAQNTGELFF.

CDR3 region: CASSLERAGGPNEKLFF. The CDR3 bases are TGTGCCAGCAGCTTAGAGAGGGCAGGGGGACCTAATGAAAAACTGTTTTTT. The chain recombines TRBV7-6 with TRBJ1-4; 7 bases agree with TRBD1. The CDR3 is 17 amino acids. The germline gives CDR1 SGHVS, CDR2 FNYEAQ. Losses at the gene ends were 1 base for V and 3 bases for J; bases not matched to a gene: 8.

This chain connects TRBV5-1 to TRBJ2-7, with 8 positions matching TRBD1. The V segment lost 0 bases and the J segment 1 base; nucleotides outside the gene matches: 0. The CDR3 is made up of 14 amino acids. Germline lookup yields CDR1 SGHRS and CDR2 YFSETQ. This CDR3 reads CASSLGDRSYEQYF. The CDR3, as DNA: TGCGCCAGCAGCTTGGGGGACAGGTCCTACGAGCAGTACTTC.

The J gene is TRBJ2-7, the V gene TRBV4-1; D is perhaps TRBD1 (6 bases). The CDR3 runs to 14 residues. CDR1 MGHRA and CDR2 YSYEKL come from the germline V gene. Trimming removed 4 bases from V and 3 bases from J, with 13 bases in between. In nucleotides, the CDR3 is TGCGCCAGCAGCCCAAAGACAGGTGTCTACGAGCAGTACTTC. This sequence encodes CASSPKTGVYEQYF.

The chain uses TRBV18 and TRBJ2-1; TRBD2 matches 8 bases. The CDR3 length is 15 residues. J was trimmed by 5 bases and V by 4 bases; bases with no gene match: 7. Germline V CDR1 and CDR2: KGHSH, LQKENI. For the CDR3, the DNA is TGTGCCAGCTCACTGACAGCGGGAGTAGACAATGAGCAGTTCTTC. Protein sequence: CASSLTAGVDNEQFF.

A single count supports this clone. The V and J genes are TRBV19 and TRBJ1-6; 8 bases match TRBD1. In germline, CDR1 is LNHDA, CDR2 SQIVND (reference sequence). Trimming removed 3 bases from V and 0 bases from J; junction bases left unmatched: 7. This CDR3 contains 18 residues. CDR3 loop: CASSMGTGQSSYNSPLHF. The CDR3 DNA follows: TGTGCCAGTAGTATGGGGACAGGACAAAGCTCCTATAATTCACCCCTCCACTTT. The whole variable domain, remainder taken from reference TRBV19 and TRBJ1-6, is DGGITQSPKYLFRKEGQNVTLSCEQNLNHDAMYWYRQDPGQGLRLIYYSQIVNDFQKGDIAEGYSVSREKKESFPLTVTSAQKNPTAFYLCASSMGTGQSSYNSPLHFGNGTRLTVT.

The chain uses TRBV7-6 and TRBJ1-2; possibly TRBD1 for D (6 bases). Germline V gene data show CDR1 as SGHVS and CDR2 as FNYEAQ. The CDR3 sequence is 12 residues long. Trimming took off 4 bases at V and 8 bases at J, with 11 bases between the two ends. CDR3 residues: CASSSGGGGYTF. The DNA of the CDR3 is TGTGCCAGCAGCTCGGGGGGCGGAGGCTACACCTTC.

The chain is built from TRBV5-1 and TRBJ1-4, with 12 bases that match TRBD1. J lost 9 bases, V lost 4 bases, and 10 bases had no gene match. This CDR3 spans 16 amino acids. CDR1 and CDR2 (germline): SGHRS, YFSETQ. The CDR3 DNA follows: TGCGCCAGCAGCCTCCGGGGGGGACAGGGGGCGCAAAAACTGTTTTTT. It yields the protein CASSLRGGQGAQKLFF.

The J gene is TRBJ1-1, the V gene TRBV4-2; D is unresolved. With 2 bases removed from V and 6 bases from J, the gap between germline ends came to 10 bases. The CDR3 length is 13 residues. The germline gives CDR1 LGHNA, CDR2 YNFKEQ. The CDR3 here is CASSQLQRPEAFF. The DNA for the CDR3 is TGTGCCAGCAGCCAACTGCAGAGGCCTGAAGCTTTCTTT.

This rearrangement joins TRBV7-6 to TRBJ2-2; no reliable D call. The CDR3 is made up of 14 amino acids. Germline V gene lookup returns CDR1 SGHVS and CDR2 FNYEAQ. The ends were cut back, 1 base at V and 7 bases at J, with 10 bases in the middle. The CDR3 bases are TGTGCCAGCAGCTTAGAGCGTCCTCTCGGGGAGCTGTTTTTT. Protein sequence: CASSLERPLGELFF.

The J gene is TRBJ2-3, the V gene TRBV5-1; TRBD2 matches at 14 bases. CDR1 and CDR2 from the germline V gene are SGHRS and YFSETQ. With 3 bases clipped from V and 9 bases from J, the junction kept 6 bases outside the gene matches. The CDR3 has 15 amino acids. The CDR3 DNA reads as TGCGCCAGCAGCTCGGGACTAGCGGGAGTTAACACGCAGTATTTT. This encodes CASSSGLAGVNTQYF.

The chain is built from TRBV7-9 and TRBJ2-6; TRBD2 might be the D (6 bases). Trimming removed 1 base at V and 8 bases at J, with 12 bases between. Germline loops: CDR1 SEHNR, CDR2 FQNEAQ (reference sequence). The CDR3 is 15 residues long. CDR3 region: CASSLGNGGTNVLTF. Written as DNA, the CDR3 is TGTGCCAGCAGCTTAGGTAATGGGGGGACCAACGTCCTGACTTTC.

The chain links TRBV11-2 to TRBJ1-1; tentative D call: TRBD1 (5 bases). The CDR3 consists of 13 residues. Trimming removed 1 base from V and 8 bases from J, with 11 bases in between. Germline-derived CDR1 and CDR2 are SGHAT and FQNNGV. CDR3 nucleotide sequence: TGTGCCAGCAGCTTAGGGGGGGTCCCCGAAGCTTTCTTT. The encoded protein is CASSLGGVPEAFF.

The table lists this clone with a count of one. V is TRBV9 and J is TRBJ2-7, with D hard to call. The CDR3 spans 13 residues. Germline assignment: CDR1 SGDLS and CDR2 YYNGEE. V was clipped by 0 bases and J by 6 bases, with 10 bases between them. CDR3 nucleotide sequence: TGTGCCAGCAGCGTAGGACTCCTGGGCGAGCAGTACTTC. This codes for CASSVGLLGEQYF.

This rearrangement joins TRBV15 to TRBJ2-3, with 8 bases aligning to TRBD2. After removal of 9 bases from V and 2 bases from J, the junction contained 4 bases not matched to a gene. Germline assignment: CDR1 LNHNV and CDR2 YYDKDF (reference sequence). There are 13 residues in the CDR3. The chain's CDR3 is CATSAGDTDTQYF. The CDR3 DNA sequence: TGTGCCACTTCAGCGGGGGACACAGATACGCAGTATTTT.

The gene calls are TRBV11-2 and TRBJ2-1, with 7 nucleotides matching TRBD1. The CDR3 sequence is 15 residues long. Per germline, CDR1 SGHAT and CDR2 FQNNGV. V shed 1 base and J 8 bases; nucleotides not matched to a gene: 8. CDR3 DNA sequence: TGTGCCAGCAGCTTAGTTGGCACAGGGGCCCATGAGCAGTTCTTC. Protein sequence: CASSLVGTGAHEQFF.

CDR3 DNA sequence: TGTGCCAGCAGTTACACGGGGGGAGGCACTGAAGCTTTCTTT. Translated: CASSYTGGGTEAFF. V is TRBV6-5 and J is TRBJ1-1; a possible D gene is TRBD1 (5 bases). This CDR3 contains 14 residues. V lost 2 bases, J lost 4 bases, and 11 bases lay in between. Germline assignment: CDR1 MNHEY and CDR2 SVGAGI.

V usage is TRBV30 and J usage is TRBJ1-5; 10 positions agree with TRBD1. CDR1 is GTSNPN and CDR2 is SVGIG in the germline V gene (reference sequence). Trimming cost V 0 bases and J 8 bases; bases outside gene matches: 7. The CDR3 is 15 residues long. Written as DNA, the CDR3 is TGTGCCTGGAGTGTAGGGGACAGGGGTCTTGAGCCCCAGCATTTT. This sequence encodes CAWSVGDRGLEPQHF.

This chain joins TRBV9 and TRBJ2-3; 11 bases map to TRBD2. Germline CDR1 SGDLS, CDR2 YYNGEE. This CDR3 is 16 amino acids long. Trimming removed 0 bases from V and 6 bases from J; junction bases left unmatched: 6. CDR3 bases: TGTGCCAGCAGCGTAGATAGCGGGGGGGCATATGATACGCAGTATTTT. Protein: CASSVDSGGAYDTQYF.

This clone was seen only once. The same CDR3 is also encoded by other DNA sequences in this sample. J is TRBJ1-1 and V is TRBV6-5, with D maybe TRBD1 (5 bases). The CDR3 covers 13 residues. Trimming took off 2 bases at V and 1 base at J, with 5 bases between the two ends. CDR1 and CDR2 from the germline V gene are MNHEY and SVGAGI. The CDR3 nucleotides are TGTGCCAGCAGTTACGGACAGAACACTGAAGCTTTCTTT. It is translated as CASSYGQNTEAFF.

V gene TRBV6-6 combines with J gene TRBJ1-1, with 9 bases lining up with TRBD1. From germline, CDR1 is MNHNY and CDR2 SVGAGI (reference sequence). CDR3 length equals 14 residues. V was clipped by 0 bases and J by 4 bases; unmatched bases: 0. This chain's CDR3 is CASSYSQGATEAFF. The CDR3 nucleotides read TGTGCCAGCAGTTACTCACAGGGGGCCACTGAAGCTTTCTTT.

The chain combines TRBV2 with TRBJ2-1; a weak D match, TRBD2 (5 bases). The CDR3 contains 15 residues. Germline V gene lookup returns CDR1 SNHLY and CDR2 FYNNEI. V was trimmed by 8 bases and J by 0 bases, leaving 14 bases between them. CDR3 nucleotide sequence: TGTGCCAGCGTGGGAGCCTTCATCTCCTACAATGAGCAGTTCTTC. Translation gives CASVGAFISYNEQFF. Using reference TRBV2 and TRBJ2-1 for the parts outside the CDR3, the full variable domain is EPEVTQTPSHQVTQMGQEVILRCVPISNHLYFYWYRQILGQKVEFLVSFYNNEISEKSEIFDDQFSVERPDGSNFTLKIRSTKLEDSAMYFCASVGAFISYNEQFFGPGTRLTVL.

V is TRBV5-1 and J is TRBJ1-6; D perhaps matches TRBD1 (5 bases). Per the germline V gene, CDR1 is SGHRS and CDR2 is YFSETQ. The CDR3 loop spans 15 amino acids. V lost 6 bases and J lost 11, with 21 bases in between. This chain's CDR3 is CASTPVGQGLAPLHF. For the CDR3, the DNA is TGCGCCAGCACCCCCGTCGGGCAGGGCCTGGCACCCCTCCACTTT.

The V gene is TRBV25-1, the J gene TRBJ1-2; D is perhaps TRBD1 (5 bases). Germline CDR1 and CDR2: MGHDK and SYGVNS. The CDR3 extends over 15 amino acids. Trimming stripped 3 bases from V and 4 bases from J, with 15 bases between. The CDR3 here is CASSEGSGLSYGYTF. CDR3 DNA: TGTGCCAGCAGTGAGGGTTCAGGGCTTAGCTATGGCTACACCTTC.

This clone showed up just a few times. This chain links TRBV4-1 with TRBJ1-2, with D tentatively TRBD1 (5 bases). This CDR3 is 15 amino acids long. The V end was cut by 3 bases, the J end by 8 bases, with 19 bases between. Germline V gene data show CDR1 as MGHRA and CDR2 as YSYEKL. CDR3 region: CASSHDRGTERGYTF. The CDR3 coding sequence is TGCGCCAGCAGCCATGACCGGGGGACGGAGAGAGGCTACACCTTC.

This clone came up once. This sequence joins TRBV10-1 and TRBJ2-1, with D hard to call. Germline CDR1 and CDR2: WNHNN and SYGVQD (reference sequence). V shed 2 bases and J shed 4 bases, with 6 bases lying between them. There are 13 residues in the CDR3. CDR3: CASSEQLYNEQFF. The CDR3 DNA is TGCGCCAGCAGTGAGCAACTTTACAATGAGCAGTTCTTC.

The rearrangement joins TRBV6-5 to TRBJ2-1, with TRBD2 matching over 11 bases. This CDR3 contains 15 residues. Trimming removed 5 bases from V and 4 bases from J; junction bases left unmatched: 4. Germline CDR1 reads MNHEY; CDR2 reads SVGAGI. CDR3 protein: CASSHTSGGYNEQFF. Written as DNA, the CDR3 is TGTGCCAGCAGTCATACTAGCGGGGGTTACAATGAGCAGTTCTTC.

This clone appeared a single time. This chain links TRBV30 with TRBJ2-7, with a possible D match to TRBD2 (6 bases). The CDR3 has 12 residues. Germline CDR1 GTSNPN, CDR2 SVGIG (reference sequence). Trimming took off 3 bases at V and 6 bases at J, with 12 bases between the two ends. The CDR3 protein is CAWRSGGTEQYF. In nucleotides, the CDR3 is TGTGCCTGGAGATCCGGGGGAACCGAGCAGTACTTC.

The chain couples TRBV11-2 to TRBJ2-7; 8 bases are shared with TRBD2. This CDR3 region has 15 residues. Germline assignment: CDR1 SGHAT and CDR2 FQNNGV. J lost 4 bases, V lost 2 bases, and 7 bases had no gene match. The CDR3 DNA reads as TGTGCCAGCAGCTTATCCGGGACTAGTAATTACGAGCAGTACTTC. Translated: CASSLSGTSNYEQYF.